This entry lists 30 T cell receptor beta chains sequenced from one sample in a study of beta chain features in type 1 diabetes. Sequencing targeted expressed TCRB transcripts, as all isolated RNA had been reverse transcribed. Only in-frame clones appear in the TCRdb table, and some are missing; sequencing was by immunoSEQ multiplex PCR. This sample carries around 330,000 clones, more than 9.5% of them seen once, and the ten largest clones take just over 0.015%. Input material: naive CD4+ T cells from blood. The receptors here all came from a woman aged 30 to 39 in good health.

This clone was observed a handful of times. The CDR3, as DNA: TGTGCCACCAGCGGAGGGACACCGAGCTCCTACGAGCAGTACTTC. Encoded protein: CATSGGTPSSYEQYF. This chain connects TRBV15 to TRBJ2-7; the D gene could be TRBD1 or TRBD2 (6 bases each). Deletions cut 5 bases from V and 0 bases from J, with 14 bases between. Germline CDR1 LNHNV, CDR2 YYDKDF (reference sequence). The CDR3 covers 15 residues.

This clone was seen a handful of times. The gene calls are TRBV7-2 and TRBJ2-7; D perhaps matches TRBD1 (6 bases). The germline gives CDR1 SGHTA, CDR2 FQGNSA. The CDR3 has 13 residues. Between the trimmed V and J ends, which lost 4 bases and 5 bases, there was a span of 12 bases. The CDR3 DNA reads TGTGCCAGCAGCTCCGGGACAATTAACGAGCAGTACTTC. It codes for CASSSGTINEQYF.

V and J are TRBV6-9 and TRBJ2-4; D may be TRBD2 (6 bases). Deletions cut 6 bases from V and 8 bases from J, with 14 bases between. This CDR3 contains 13 residues. CDR1 is MNHGY and CDR2 is SVAAGI in the germline V gene. The chain's CDR3 is CASRQAGSDIQYF. DNA of the CDR3: TGTGCCAGCAGACAGGCGGGATCAGACATTCAGTACTTC.

This clone was counted only a few times. V is TRBV7-9 and J is TRBJ2-5; 7 bases are a match to TRBD1. The J segment lost 4 bases and the V segment lost 5 bases, leaving 13 bases of the junction unmatched. The germline CDR1 and CDR2 sequences are SEHNR and FQNEAQ (reference sequence). The CDR3 is made up of 16 amino acids. The chain's CDR3 is CASSNRVRGLGETQYF. CDR3 nucleotides: TGTGCCAGCAGCAACCGAGTGAGGGGGCTAGGAGAGACCCAGTACTTC.

This clone was counted between two and nine times. Other DNA sequences in the sample encode the same CDR3. This chain joins TRBV7-2 and TRBJ2-1; a possible D gene is TRBD1 (9 bases). From germline, CDR1 is SGHTA and CDR2 FQGNSA. CDR3 size: 16 residues. V lost 6 bases to trimming and J lost 1 base, with 16 bases between them. The CDR3 DNA follows: TGTGCCAGCAGTTTTAGCGGGACAGGGTCCTACAATGAGCAGTTCTTC. The encoded protein is CASSFSGTGSYNEQFF.

The genes are TRBV5-1 and TRBJ2-7; D perhaps matches TRBD1 (6 bases). The germline gives CDR1 SGHRS, CDR2 YFSETQ. The CDR3 spans 15 residues. Trimming took 0 bases from V and 0 from J, leaving 10 bases between them. CDR3 bases: TGCGCCAGCAGCTTGGGGGGGACATCCTCCTACGAGCAGTACTTC. This encodes CASSLGGTSSYEQYF.

This clone was observed a handful of times. This chain joins TRBV15 and TRBJ1-2; D ambiguous. V lost 1 base and J lost 5, with 8 bases in between. The CDR3 is made up of 13 amino acids. Germline V gene sequence: CDR1 LNHNV, CDR2 YYDKDF (reference sequence). CDR3 residues: CATSRVQLYGYTF. The CDR3 DNA reads TGTGCCACCAGCAGAGTCCAACTTTATGGCTACACCTTC.

The CDR3 region is CASSLRTSRNNEQFF. The DNA for the CDR3 is TGTGCCAGCAGCCTACGGACTAGCAGGAACAATGAGCAGTTCTTC. The J gene is TRBJ2-1, the V gene TRBV5-4, with 8 bases matching TRBD2. Germline V gene lookup returns CDR1 SGHNT and CDR2 YYREEE (reference sequence). The V and J ends lost 4 bases and 5 bases, in that order; junction bases with no gene match: 8. This CDR3 contains 15 residues. The full variable domain, rest sourced from reference TRBV5-4 and TRBJ2-1, is ETGVTQSPTHLIKTRGQQVTLRCSSQSGHNTVSWYQQALGQGPQFIFQYYREEENGRGNFPPRFSGLQFPNYSSELNVNALELDDSALYLCASSLRTSRNNEQFFGPGTRLTVL.

This sequence joins TRBV5-6 and TRBJ2-7; TRBD2 matches at 7 bases. This CDR3 is 12 amino acids long. Per germline, CDR1 SGHDT and CDR2 YYEEEE. The V and J ends lost 4 bases and 4 bases, in that order; junction bases with no gene match: 2. CDR3 nucleotides: TGTGCCAGCAGCCTAGCGGAGTACGAGCAGTACTTC. It encodes CASSLAEYEQYF.

The rearrangement joins TRBV18 to TRBJ2-3; 11 positions agree with TRBD2. The V gene's germline CDR1 is KGHSH and CDR2 LQKENI. The CDR3 runs to 16 residues. V dropped 3 bases and J dropped 6; count of bases not matched to a gene: 8. Written as DNA, the CDR3 is TGTGCCAGCTCACCGGGACTAGCGGCGGCAGCGGATACGCAGTATTTT. This gives the protein CASSPGLAAAADTQYF. Combining the CDR3 with reference TRBV18 and TRBJ2-3 gives the whole variable domain NAGVMQNPRHLVRRRGQEARLRCSPMKGHSHVYWYRQLPEEGLKFMVYLQKENIIDESGMPKERFSAEFPKEGPSILRIQQVVRGDSAAYFCASSPGLAAAADTQYFGPGTRLTVL.

Only a few counts were recorded for this clone. The chain combines TRBV7-9 with TRBJ2-1; 8 nucleotides match TRBD1. There are 16 residues in the CDR3. The ends lost 5 bases at V and 3 bases at J; junction bases unmatched: 9. The germline gives CDR1 SEHNR, CDR2 FQNEAQ (reference sequence). The chain's CDR3 is CASSLRDRRIYNEQFF. CDR3 bases: TGTGCCAGCAGCCTCCGGGACAGGCGTATCTACAATGAGCAGTTCTTC.

This chain links TRBV18 with TRBJ2-1, with 10 bases that match TRBD2. The CDR3 length is 15 residues. V gave up 8 bases and J gave up 1 base; unmatched junction bases: 5. Looked up from germline, CDR1 is KGHSH and CDR2 is LQKENI. The CDR3 protein is CASPQREGSYNEQFF. CDR3 nucleotides: TGTGCCAGCCCCCAGCGGGAGGGGTCCTACAATGAGCAGTTCTTC.

This clone was observed a handful of times. The gene calls are TRBV14 and TRBJ1-1; D gene ambiguous. This CDR3 region has 17 residues. Germline lookup yields CDR1 SGHDN and CDR2 FVKESK. V lost 4 bases and J 1 base, leaving 19 bases between the germline ends. CDR3: CASSRWMTGGRNTEAFF. In nucleotides, the CDR3 is TGTGCCAGCAGCCGATGGATGACTGGAGGGAGGAACACTGAAGCTTTCTTT. The variable domain in full, with the rest retrieved from reference TRBV14 and TRBJ1-1, is EAGVTQFPSHSVIEKGQTVTLRCDPISGHDNLYWYRRVMGKEIKFLLHFVKESKQDESGMPNNRFLAERTGGTYSTLKVQPAELEDSGVYFCASSRWMTGGRNTEAFFGQGTRLTVV.

This sequence joins TRBV5-4 and TRBJ2-6; TRBD1 aligns across 12 bases. V was pared by 7 bases and J by 2 bases, with 13 bases of the junction left unmatched. Germline assignment: CDR1 SGHNT and CDR2 YYREEE (reference sequence). The CDR3 has 19 residues. In nucleotides, the CDR3 is TGTGCCAGCGGACCGAGACTAAGGGACAGGGGGCCTGGGGCCAACGTCCTGACTTTC. Protein sequence: CASGPRLRDRGPGANVLTF. The full variable domain, rest sourced from reference TRBV5-4 and TRBJ2-6, is ETGVTQSPTHLIKTRGQQVTLRCSSQSGHNTVSWYQQALGQGPQFIFQYYREEENGRGNFPPRFSGLQFPNYSSELNVNALELDDSALYLCASGPRLRDRGPGANVLTFGAGSRLTVL.

V usage is TRBV27 and J usage is TRBJ2-7; 11 nucleotides agree with TRBD1. V lost 8 bases to trimming and J lost 6 bases; unmatched junction nucleotides: 15. Looked up from germline, CDR1 is MNHEY and CDR2 is SMNVEV (reference sequence). The CDR3 runs to 16 residues. The CDR3 is CASGPGWDRGMSEQYF. The DNA for the CDR3 is TGTGCCAGCGGACCTGGGTGGGACAGGGGGATGAGCGAGCAGTACTTC.

The table lists this clone with a few counts. CDR3 sequence reads: CASSLALPSYGYTF. The CDR3 bases are TGTGCCAGCAGCTTAGCGCTGCCCAGCTATGGCTACACCTTC. The V call is TRBV7-9, the J call TRBJ1-2, with unresolved D. The V end lost 0 bases, the J end lost 4 bases, and 9 bases lay between the germline ends. There are 14 residues in the CDR3. Germline V CDR1 and CDR2: SEHNR, FQNEAQ (reference sequence).

The gene calls are TRBV5-4 and TRBJ2-7; possibly TRBD1 for D (5 bases). The germline CDR1 and CDR2 sequences are SGHNT and YYREEE (reference sequence). The CDR3 loop spans 14 amino acids. Trimming removed 3 bases from V and 5 bases from J, with 15 bases in between. CDR3 in DNA: TGTGCCAGCAGCTCGAGAAGGGGTAGCCACGAGCAGTACTTC. This codes for CASSSRRGSHEQYF.

This clone was found a few times. CDR3 sequence reads: CSAYLAGVRNEQFF. The CDR3 DNA is TGCAGCGCCTACCTAGCGGGAGTCAGGAATGAGCAGTTCTTC. The chain joins TRBV29-1 to TRBJ2-1, with TRBD2 matching over 10 bases. Germline V gives CDR1 SQVTM, CDR2 ANQGSEA. Unmatched junction bases numbered 10, after V lost 7 bases and J lost 7 bases. This CDR3 has 14 amino acids.

This chain joins TRBV4-3 and TRBJ2-1, with 9 bases aligning to TRBD2. After removal of 0 bases from V and 10 bases from J, the junction contained 13 bases not matched to a gene. This CDR3 is built from 17 residues. Germline CDR1 is LGHNA and CDR2 is YSLEER. The CDR3 nucleotides are TGCGCCAGCAGCCAAGATCCGCTAGCGGGAAATTTTCAAGAGCAGTTCTTC. This encodes CASSQDPLAGNFQEQFF.

The chain couples TRBV11-2 to TRBJ1-4; 7 positions match TRBD1. V lost 5 bases to trimming and J lost 7 bases; unmatched junction nucleotides: 4. Germline loops: CDR1 SGHAT, CDR2 FQNNGV. The CDR3 sequence is 13 residues long. The CDR3 DNA reads TGTGCCAGCAGCGTAGGGACAGTTGAAAAACTGTTTTTT. This gives the protein CASSVGTVEKLFF.

In this sample, this clone turned up a few times. The J gene is TRBJ1-1, the V gene TRBV9; 8 bases map to TRBD1. This CDR3 is 14 amino acids long. Germline-derived CDR1 and CDR2 are SGDLS and YYNGEE. The trim removed 4 bases at V and 5 bases at J, leaving 7 bases unmatched. CDR3 residues: CASSLGQGETEAFF. The CDR3, as DNA: TGTGCCAGCAGCCTAGGACAGGGCGAGACTGAAGCTTTCTTT.

Comments on this clone: Within the sample, other DNA sequences also encode this same CDR3. The V gene is TRBV6-5, the J gene TRBJ2-3; 7 bases map to TRBD2. Germline assignment: CDR1 MNHEY and CDR2 SVGAGI. This CDR3 contains 15 residues. J lost 0 bases, V lost 3 bases, and 3 bases had no gene match. The CDR3 reads CASSYLAASTDTQYF. The CDR3 bases are TGTGCCAGCAGTTATCTAGCGGCTAGCACAGATACGCAGTATTTT.

This sequence joins TRBV30 and TRBJ2-1, with D possibly TRBD2 on 6 matching bases. V dropped 0 bases and J dropped 0 bases, with 9 bases sitting between them. Germline V gene sequence: CDR1 GTSNPN, CDR2 SVGIG (reference sequence). The CDR3 consists of 15 residues. CDR3 DNA sequence: TGTGCCTGGAGTGTAGTAGCGGTCTCCTACAATGAGCAGTTCTTC. Translation gives CAWSVVAVSYNEQFF.

The rearrangement joins TRBV4-2 to TRBJ2-4; D may be TRBD1 (6 bases). V lost 1 base and J lost 3, with 13 bases in between. The V gene's germline CDR1 is LGHNA and CDR2 YNFKEQ. The CDR3 covers 16 residues. In nucleotides, the CDR3 is TGTGCCAGCAGCCAAGCCCGCCAGGGGTACAAAAACATTCAGTACTTC. Encoded protein: CASSQARQGYKNIQYF.

This chain links TRBV7-2 with TRBJ2-7; 7 nucleotides match TRBD2. The trim removed 1 base at V and 1 base at J, leaving 4 bases unmatched. The CDR3 is made up of 15 amino acids. Germline V lookup: CDR1 SGHTA, CDR2 FQGNSA. The CDR3 DNA is TGTGCCAGCAGCTTAGGGAGCGGGGTTTCCTACGAGCAGTACTTC. Translated, it gives CASSLGSGVSYEQYF.

This chain connects TRBV28 to TRBJ1-5; no clear D gene. Germline lookup yields CDR1 MDHEN and CDR2 SYDVKM. The ends were cut back, 3 bases at V and 3 bases at J, with 15 bases in the middle. This CDR3 is built from 16 residues. CDR3 coding DNA: TGTGCCAGCAGTTTTACTTCCGGCGGGGACAATCAGCCCCAGCATTTT. Amino acid sequence: CASSFTSGGDNQPQHF.

This clone was observed a few times. V and J are TRBV4-1 and TRBJ2-7, with 11 bases fitting TRBD1. Germline CDR1 reads MGHRA; CDR2 reads YSYEKL. The CDR3 loop spans 15 amino acids. After removal of 4 bases from V and 6 bases from J, the junction contained 8 bases not matched to a gene. CDR3 nucleotides: TGCGCCAGCAGCCGCGGACAGGGGGCGGGTAGCGAGCAGTACTTC. Protein product: CASSRGQGAGSEQYF.

This clone has just a few counts. This chain links TRBV18 with TRBJ2-1; 13 bases align to TRBD2. V was clipped by 1 base and J by 8 bases; unmatched bases: 5. Germline V CDR1 and CDR2: KGHSH, LQKENI. The CDR3 runs 16 residues. The CDR3 protein is CASSPRTSGSGDEQFF. The CDR3 coding sequence is TGTGCCAGCTCACCACGGACTAGCGGGAGTGGCGATGAGCAGTTCTTC.

This clone was counted between two and nine times. V is TRBV7-2 and J is TRBJ2-5, with TRBD1 matching over 7 bases. The CDR3 is 12 residues long. From germline, CDR1 is SGHTA and CDR2 FQGNSA. The J segment lost 5 bases and the V segment lost 5 bases, leaving 2 bases of the junction unmatched. The CDR3 coding sequence is TGTGCCAGCAGCGCACAGGGGGAGACCCAGTACTTC. This gives the protein CASSAQGETQYF.

V usage is TRBV7-8 and J usage is TRBJ2-2, with 11 positions matching TRBD2. CDR1 SGHVS and CDR2 FQNEAQ come from the germline V gene. V lost 2 bases and J lost 5; bases outside the gene matches: 4. The CDR3 totals 16 residues. The CDR3 sequence: CASSLFLAGGTGELFF. CDR3 DNA: TGTGCCAGCAGCTTATTCCTAGCGGGAGGAACCGGGGAGCTGTTTTTT.